These 15 T cell receptor beta chains came from one sample sequenced in a study of blood T cell repertoires in COVID-19. Profiling relied on immunoSEQ multiplex PCR, and the TCRdb table lists in-frame clones only, not all of them. The sample contains fewer than 80,000 clones, around 85% of which appear only once. Sequenced input: peripheral blood. The receptors stem from a man younger than 40 with acute or convalescent COVID-19.

The chain has TRBV4-1 and TRBJ1-1; no reliable D call. V was pared by 1 base and J by 1 base, with 13 bases between. This CDR3 contains 16 residues. CDR1 is MGHRA and CDR2 is YSYEKL in the germline V gene. The CDR3 DNA is TGCGCCAGCAGCCAAGCGGGAAGTTATTCGAACACTGAAGCTTTCTTT. Its translation is CASSQAGSYSNTEAFF.

The chain links TRBV28 to TRBJ1-3; D gene uncertain. The germline gives CDR1 MDHEN, CDR2 SYDVKM. The CDR3 has 12 residues. The germline V and J ends were trimmed by 6 bases and 9 bases, with 12 bases remaining between them. CDR3 sequence (DNA): TGTGCCAGCAGAATTACCCGGGGCACCATATATTTT. Its protein is CASRITRGTIYF.

The V gene is TRBV23-1, the J gene TRBJ1-5; D remains ambiguous. TRBV23-1 is flagged as an ORF with uncertain function. The CDR3 runs to 16 residues. The CDR3 loop reads CAPVHCMKYSNQPQHF. The CDR3 nucleotides are TGCGCTCCTGTGCACTGCATGAAATATAGCAATCAGCCCCAGCATTTT.

CDR3 sequence reads: CASSRQGFEQYF. CDR3 sequence (DNA): TGTGCCAGCAGTCGACAGGGGTTTGAGCAGTACTTC. The genes are TRBV12-3 or TRBV12-4 and TRBJ2-7; 8 bases map to TRBD1. Trimming removed 5 bases from V and 7 bases from J; junction bases left unmatched: 4. This CDR3 has 12 amino acids.

The V call is TRBV11-2, the J call TRBJ2-4; 13 positions match TRBD2. The germline gives CDR1 SGHAT, CDR2 FQNNGV. V shed 5 bases, J shed 0 bases, and the junction held 7 bases outside the gene matches. CDR3 length: 18 residues. The DNA for the CDR3 is TGTGCCAGCAGCCAGGGGACTAGCGGGAATATAGCCAAAAACATTCAGTACTTC. Protein: CASSQGTSGNIAKNIQYF.

V is TRBV2 and J is TRBJ1-3; D may be TRBD1 (5 bases). Trimming pared 5 bases from V and 1 base from J, leaving 18 bases between. CDR1 is SNHLY and CDR2 is FYNNEI in the germline V gene. CDR3 length: 17 residues. CDR3 sequence reads: CASSIGQGLGSGNTIYF. CDR3 DNA: TGTGCCAGCAGTATCGGCCAGGGTTTGGGATCTGGAAACACCATATATTTT.

The V gene is TRBV15, the J gene TRBJ2-2; no clear D. V lost 5 bases, J lost 2 bases, and 6 bases lay in between. The length of the CDR3 is 13 residues. CDR1 is LNHNV, CDR2 YYDKDF, per germline (reference sequence). CDR3 in DNA: TGTGCCACCAGCTGGCCAAACACCGGGGAGCTGTTTTTT. This encodes CATSWPNTGELFF. The full variable domain, completed using reference TRBV15 and TRBJ2-2, is DAMVIQNPRYQVTQFGKPVTLSCSQTLNHNVMYWYQQKSSQAPKLLFHYYDKDFNNEADTPDNFQSRRPNTSFCFLDIRSPGLGDTAMYLCATSWPNTGELFFGEGSRLTVL.

V gene TRBV4-1 combines with J gene TRBJ2-7; tentatively, D is TRBD1 (5 bases). The CDR3 has 15 amino acids. V was trimmed by 6 bases and J by 1 base, leaving 16 bases between them. Germline loops: CDR1 MGHRA, CDR2 YSYEKL. In DNA, the CDR3 is TGCGCCAGCAGGATTTCGACAGCCCCTTCCTACGAGCAGTACTTC. It specifies CASRISTAPSYEQYF.

The chain couples TRBV28 to TRBJ2-3; a weak D match, TRBD1 (5 bases). V was shortened by 8 bases and J by 6 bases, with 15 bases between the two germline ends. Germline V lookup: CDR1 MDHEN, CDR2 SYDVKM. The CDR3 covers 13 residues. The CDR3 spells CASRDQGSDTQYF. The CDR3 nucleotides are TGTGCCAGCCGAGACCAGGGTTCCGATACGCAGTATTTT.

The CDR3 region is CAGGDSANYGYTF. The DNA for the CDR3 is TGTGCCGGAGGGGACAGCGCAAACTATGGCTACACCTTC. The chain couples TRBV28 to TRBJ1-2, with 7 bases matching TRBD1. Germline V gene lookup returns CDR1 MDHEN and CDR2 SYDVKM. Trimming removed 11 bases from V and 2 bases from J; junction bases left unmatched: 8. The CDR3 is made up of 13 amino acids.

The chain recombines TRBV19 with TRBJ2-5, with 11 bases matching TRBD2. The J call could be wrong; TRBJ2-7 is a better fit for the DNA end. The CDR3 totals 15 residues. Germline CDR1 is LNHDA and CDR2 is SQIVND (reference sequence). The CDR3: CASSITSGSRYEQYF. CDR3 DNA: TGTGCCAGTAGTATAACTAGCGGGAGTCGGTACGAGCAGTACTTC.

There are a few counts of this clone. The V gene is TRBV6-2 or TRBV6-3, the J gene TRBJ2-7; 10 bases are a match to TRBD1. The CDR3 spans 15 residues. V gave up 3 bases and J gave up 7 bases; unmatched junction bases: 9. CDR1 and CDR2 from the germline V gene are MNHEY and SVGEGT. CDR3 DNA sequence: TGTGCCAGCAGTTATAACCGGGACAGGGGCGATGAGCAGTACTTC. Translated, it gives CASSYNRDRGDEQYF.

This chain's CDR3 is CASSFYASSEQETQYF. DNA for the CDR3: TGTGCCAGCAGTTTTTACGCTAGCAGTGAGCAAGAGACCCAGTACTTC. This chain connects TRBV28 to TRBJ2-5; D might be TRBD2 (5 bases). This CDR3 is 16 amino acids long. V was cut by 3 bases and J by 2 bases, with 16 bases left in between. Germline V gene lookup returns CDR1 MDHEN and CDR2 SYDVKM.

The rearrangement uses TRBV5-6 and TRBJ1-1, with D possibly TRBD1 on 5 matching bases. The ends were cut back, 0 bases at V and 1 base at J, with 7 bases in the middle. This CDR3 has 14 residues. CDR1 and CDR2 (germline): SGHDT, YYEEEE. This CDR3 is CASSLAGGNTEAFF. The CDR3 nucleotides are TGTGCCAGCAGCTTGGCGGGGGGGAACACTGAAGCTTTCTTT.

This chain joins TRBV15 and TRBJ1-5; 11 nucleotides agree with TRBD1. The CDR3 extends over 18 amino acids. V lost 1 base, J lost 6 bases, and 11 bases stayed unmatched. Germline CDR1 reads LNHNV; CDR2 reads YYDKDF (reference sequence). In nucleotides, the CDR3 is TGTGCCACCAGCAGAGCCGGGACAGGGGGGGCTGGCGGTCAGCCCCAGCATTTT. Translated, it gives CATSRAGTGGAGGQPQHF.